The present T cell receptor (beta chain) was sequenced within a study of T cells in localized non-small cell lung cancer. General study findings and limits: Longer overall survival was associated with a higher density of T cells in the blood. For the top 100 tumor clones, a median approximately 50 also appeared in adjacent lung. Sequencing covered just one tumor region, so heterogeneity cannot be ruled out.

Regarding this clone: What it binds is not known.

Germline-derived CDR1 and CDR2 are SGHVS and FNYEAQ. Trimming removed 5 bases at V and 3 bases at J, with 10 bases between. The CDR3 has 14 amino acids. The assay was immunoSEQ multiplex PCR, and TCRdb's table has in-frame clones only and misses some. This table has 90,000 to 95,000 clones, roughly 87% appearing once. The V call is TRBV7-6, the J call TRBJ1-4; D unresolved. Sequences were derived from peripheral blood, sampled before any cancer treatment. The receptor was derived from a man aged 35 to 70 with stage I squamous cell lung carcinoma. CDR3 sequence (DNA): TGTGCCAGCAGCCCAACTAGCTCTAATGAAAAACTGTTTTTT. This encodes CASSPTSSNEKLFF.